This T cell receptor beta chain appears in the sequencing data of a study of post-analysis software for immune sequencing data. Overall study: Several disease courses (relapsing-remitting, secondary progressive and progressive-relapsing) of multiple sclerosis were included. Study-wide results and caveats: Compared with controls, patients showed significantly lower normalized Chao1 diversity.

This clonotype was found a few times. The antigen is not known. TCR beta cDNA libraries had unique molecular identifiers. Roughly 0.5 million cDNA molecules were obtained from around 0.96 to 9.9 million T cells. Using its own MiXCR run on the PCR reads, TCRdb lists one record per CDR3 protein. Of approximately 630,000 distinct CDR3 sequences listed, around 64% are singletons. The sequenced sample was blood. This receptor was obtained from a girl aged 2-10 years with multiple sclerosis.

CDR3: CSGTRNMLLGTDTQYF. CDR3 nucleotide sequence: TGCAGTGGAACTAGAAACATGCTACTTGGCACAGATACGCAGTATTTT. V and J are TRBV20-1 and TRBJ2-3; possibly TRBD2 for D (5 bases). The germline CDR1 and CDR2 sequences are DFQATT and SNEGSKA (reference sequence). V lost 7 bases, J lost 1 base, and 21 bases lay in between. The CDR3 is 16 amino acids.